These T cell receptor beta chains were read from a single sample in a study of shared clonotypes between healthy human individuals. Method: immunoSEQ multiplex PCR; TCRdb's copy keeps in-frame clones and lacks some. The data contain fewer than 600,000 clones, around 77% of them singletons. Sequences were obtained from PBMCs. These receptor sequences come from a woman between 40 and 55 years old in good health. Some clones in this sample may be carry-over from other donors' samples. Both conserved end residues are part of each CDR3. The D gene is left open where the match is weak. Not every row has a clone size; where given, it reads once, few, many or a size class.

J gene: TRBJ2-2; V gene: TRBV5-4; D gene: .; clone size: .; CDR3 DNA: TGTGCCAGCAGCTTGGGGCTCGGGAGATGGACCGGGGAGCTGTTTTTT; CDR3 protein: CASSLGLGRWTGELFF
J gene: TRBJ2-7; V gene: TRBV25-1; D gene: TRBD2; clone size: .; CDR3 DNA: TGTGCCAGCAGTGATTTTGCGGGAGCCTTATACGAGCAGTACTTC; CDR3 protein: CASSDFAGALYEQYF
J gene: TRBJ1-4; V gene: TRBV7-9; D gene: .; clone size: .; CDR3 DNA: TGTGCCAGCAGCTTAGACCTGGGTTACTCTAATGAAAAACTGTTTTTT; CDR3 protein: CASSLDLGYSNEKLFF
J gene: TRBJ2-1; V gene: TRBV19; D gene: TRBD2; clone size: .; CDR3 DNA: TGTGCCAGTAGTATAGACGGGACTAGGACCTACAATGAGCAGTTCTTC; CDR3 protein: CASSIDGTRTYNEQFF
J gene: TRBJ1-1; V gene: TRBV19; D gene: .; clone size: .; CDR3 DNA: TGTGCCAGTACCGTTCCTCGAGGGGTCAACACTGAAGCTTTCTTT; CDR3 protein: CASTVPRGVNTEAFF
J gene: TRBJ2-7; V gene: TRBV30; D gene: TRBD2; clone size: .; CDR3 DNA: TGTGCCTGGAGTGACGGGAGGTACGAGCAGTACTTC; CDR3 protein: CAWSDGRYEQYF
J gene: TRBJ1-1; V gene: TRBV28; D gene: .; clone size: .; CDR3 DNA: TGTGCCAGCAGAGGACCACAGGTTGAAGCTTTCTTT; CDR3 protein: CASRGPQVEAFF
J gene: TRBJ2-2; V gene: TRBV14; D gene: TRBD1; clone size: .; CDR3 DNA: TGTGCCAGCAGCCGACGGACAGGGGGCGCGAGGACCGGGGAGCTGTTTTTT; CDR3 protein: CASSRRTGGARTGELFF
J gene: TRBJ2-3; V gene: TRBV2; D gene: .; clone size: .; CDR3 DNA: TGTGCCAGCAGGTCAGGGGTGGGTGGAACAGATACGCAGTATTTT; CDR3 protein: CASRSGVGGTDTQYF
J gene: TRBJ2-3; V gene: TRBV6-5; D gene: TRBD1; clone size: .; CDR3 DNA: TGTGCCAGCAGTTACTCGGGACAGGGGGATACGCAGTATTTT; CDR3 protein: CASSYSGQGDTQYF
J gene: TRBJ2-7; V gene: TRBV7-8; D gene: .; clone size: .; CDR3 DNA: TGTGCCAGCAGCTTGGCCCATCCCGAGCAGTACTTC; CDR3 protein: CASSLAHPEQYF
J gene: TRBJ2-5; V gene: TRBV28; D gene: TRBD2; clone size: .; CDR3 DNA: TGTGCCAGCAGTGTGGAGCGACTAGCGGAACCGTACCAAGAGACCCAGTACTTC; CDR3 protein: CASSVERLAEPYQETQYF
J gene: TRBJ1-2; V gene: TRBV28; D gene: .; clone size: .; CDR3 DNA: TGTGCCAGCAGTTTGCCGGACTACTATGGCTACACCTTC; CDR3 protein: CASSLPDYYGYTF
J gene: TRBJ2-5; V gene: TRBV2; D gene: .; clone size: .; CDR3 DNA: TGTGCCAGCAGTGATGAGGGGGGAGAGACCCAGTACTTC; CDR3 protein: CASSDEGGETQYF
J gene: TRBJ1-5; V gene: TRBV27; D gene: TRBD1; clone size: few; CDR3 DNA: TGTGCCAGCAGAGACCTCCGGGACAGCAGCAATCAGCCCCAGCATTTT; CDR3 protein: CASRDLRDSSNQPQHF
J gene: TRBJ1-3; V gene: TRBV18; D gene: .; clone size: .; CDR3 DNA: TGTGCCAGCTCACCAGTAAGGACTGGAAACACCATATATTTT; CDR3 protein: CASSPVRTGNTIYF
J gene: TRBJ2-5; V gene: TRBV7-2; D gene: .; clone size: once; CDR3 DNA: TGTGCCAGCAGCTTTTCAGGGGGGCAAGAGACCCAGTACTTC; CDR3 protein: CASSFSGGQETQYF
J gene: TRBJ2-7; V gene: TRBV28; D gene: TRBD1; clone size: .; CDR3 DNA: TGTGCCAGCAGCAGGGGGTACGAGCAGTACTTC; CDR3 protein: CASSRGYEQYF
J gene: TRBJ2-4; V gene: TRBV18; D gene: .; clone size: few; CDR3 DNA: TGTGCCAGCTCACCAGGGGAGGACATTCAGTACTTC; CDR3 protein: CASSPGEDIQYF
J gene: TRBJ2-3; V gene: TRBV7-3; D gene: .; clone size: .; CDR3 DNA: TGTGCCAGCAGCGCCCTAGTAGGGACAGATACGCAGTATTTT; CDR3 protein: CASSALVGTDTQYF
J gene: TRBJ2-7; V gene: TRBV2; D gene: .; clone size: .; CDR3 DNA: TGTGCCAGCAGTTCCCGGGACGAAACCTACGAGCAGTACTTC; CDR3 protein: CASSSRDETYEQYF
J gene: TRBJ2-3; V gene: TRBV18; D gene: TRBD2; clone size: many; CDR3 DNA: TGTGCCAGCTCACCACTTTCTAGCGGAGTCACAGATACGCAGTATTTT; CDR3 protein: CASSPLSSGVTDTQYF
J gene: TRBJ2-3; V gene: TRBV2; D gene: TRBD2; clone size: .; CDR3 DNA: TGTGCCAGCGGAACTTATAGCGGGATATATACGCAGTATTTT; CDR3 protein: CASGTYSGIYTQYF
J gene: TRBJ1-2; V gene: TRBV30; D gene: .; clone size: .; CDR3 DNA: TGTGCCTGGAGTGGGAGGTCTAACTATGGCTACACCTTC; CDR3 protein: CAWSGRSNYGYTF
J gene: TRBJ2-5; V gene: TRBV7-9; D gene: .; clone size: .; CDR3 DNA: TGTGCCACCGAGGGCCTTCAAGAGACCCAGTACTTC; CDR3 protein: CATEGLQETQYF
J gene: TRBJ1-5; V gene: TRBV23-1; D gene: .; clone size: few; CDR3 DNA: TGCGCCAGCAGTCAATCTAGGACCTATGATCAGCCCCAGCATTTT; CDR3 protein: CASSQSRTYDQPQHF
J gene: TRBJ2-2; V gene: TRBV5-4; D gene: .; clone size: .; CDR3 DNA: TGTGCCAGCAGCCGTCCCCTCTCGGGAAGGAACACCGGGGAGCTGTTTTTT; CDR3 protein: CASSRPLSGRNTGELFF
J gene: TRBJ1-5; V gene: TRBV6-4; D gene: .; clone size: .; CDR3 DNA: TGTGCCAGCAGTTTGATTGGGCTTGGCAATCAGCCCCAGCATTTT; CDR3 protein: CASSLIGLGNQPQHF
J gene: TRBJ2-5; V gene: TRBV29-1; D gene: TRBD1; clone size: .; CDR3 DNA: TGCAGCGTTGGGGCCTCCGGGACAGGGGAAACGACCCAGTACTTC; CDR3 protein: CSVGASGTGETTQYF
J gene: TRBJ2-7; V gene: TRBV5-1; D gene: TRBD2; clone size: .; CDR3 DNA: TGCGCCAGCAGCTTGGGACTAGCGGGAGGGAGCGACGAGCAGTACTTC; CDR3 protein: CASSLGLAGGSDEQYF
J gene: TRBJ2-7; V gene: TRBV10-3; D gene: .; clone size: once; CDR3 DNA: TGTGCCATCAGTACCAACAGGGCCTCCTCCTACGAGCAGTACTTC; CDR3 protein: CAISTNRASSYEQYF
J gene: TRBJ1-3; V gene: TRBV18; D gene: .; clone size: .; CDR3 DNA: TGTGCCAGCTCACCAATTACAGGAGAGCAATCTGGAAACACCATATATTTT; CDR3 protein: CASSPITGEQSGNTIYF
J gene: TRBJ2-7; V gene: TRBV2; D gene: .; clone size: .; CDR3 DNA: TGTGCCAGCAGCAATCCCCCCCCGGCCTACGAGCAGTACTTC; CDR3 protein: CASSNPPPAYEQYF
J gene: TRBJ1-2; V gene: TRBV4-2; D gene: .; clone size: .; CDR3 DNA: TGTGCCAGCAGCCAAAATGGAGGCAGCCAATACTATGGCTACACCTTC; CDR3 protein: CASSQNGGSQYYGYTF
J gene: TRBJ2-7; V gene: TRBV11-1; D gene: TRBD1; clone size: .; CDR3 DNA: TGTGCCAGCAGCTCACCGGGACAGAGTGGGGAGCAGTACTTC; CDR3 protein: CASSSPGQSGEQYF
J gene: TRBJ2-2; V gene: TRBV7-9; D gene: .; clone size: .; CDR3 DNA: TGTGCCAGCACCCAATCGAACACCGGGGAGCTGTTTTTT; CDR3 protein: CASTQSNTGELFF